This T cell receptor (beta chain) was sequenced during a study of blood T cell repertoires in COVID-19 (dated by TCRdb to 2018 to 2020). Concerning the study at large: Samples covering the acute and convalescent phases of COVID-19 were provided by collaborators in the United States, Italy and Spain. The prospective study material was composed of cDNA or gDNA derived from T cells, B-cell-depleted T cells, or PBMCs. Subjects who had been exposed to COVID-19, were actively infected with it, or had recovered from it provided the deeply sampled blood TCRbeta repertoires that made up the dataset. The repertoires were released in a freely available public database meant as a resource for research on the immune response to SARS-CoV-2. The samples were drawn from two sources: the first 160 participants of the ongoing ImmuneRACE study, and about 1,300 subjects contributed by 6 global collaborators. A de-identified subject ID, COVID-19 status, age in years and sex were almost always included in the sample metadata. HLA class I and class II types, where available, came from metadata supplied by the sample provider rather than from assay-based typing.

This clone was seen once. There is no known antigen for this receptor. Qualities for individual bases were not recorded, and no much larger clone is one base off. Looking up the germline V gene yields CDR1 SGHDT and CDR2 YYEEEE. The CDR3 starts with the cysteine, ends with the phenylalanine, and has 15 residues. Here the CDR3 DNA is all that survives: 45 bases in frame from base 1. The junction carries 16 bases between V and J, which are trimmed by 5 bases and 2 bases respectively. TCRbeta CDR3 regions were amplified from genomic DNA by means of the immunoSEQ Assay, a bias-controlled multiplex PCR. In the authors' own workflow: Within the assay, amplification of reference gene primers was used to estimate how many nucleated cells each sample contained. To quantify the absolute abundance of each unique TCRbeta CDR3 rearrangement, sequence reads were collapsed and filtered. For each sample, productive Simpson clonality was calculated as the square root of Simpson's diversity index over productive rearrangements. TCRdb retrieved this table from immuneACCESS and kept in-frame rearrangements only. Not all clones are present; in checked studies, unresolved V genes account for under half, and no reason is known for the remainder. The V and J calls and clone size come from that table; D and trimming were worked out from the DNA. The sample has roughly 100,000 clones on record, around 82% of them singletons. The ten largest account for 10% to 15% of the sample.

The collaborating institutions used their own protocols to collect whole blood in K2EDTA tubes. For TCRbeta analysis, collaborators shipped samples in one of three forms: frozen whole blood, isolated PBMCs, or DNA extracted from either of those sample types. General study outcomes and caveats: How much clinical and demographic metadata was included differed by source and by participant, and the metadata was provided uncurated.

The rearrangement joined TRBV5-6 to TRBJ1-1; the D gene is perhaps TRBD1, on 5 matching bases. This sequence originates from a human donor in a cohort sampled during active or convalescent COVID-19. Sequenced: peripheral blood. The CDR3 region reads CASRRLETENTEAFF. The DNA sequence reads TGTGCCAGCAGACGTCTGGAGACAGAAAACACTGAAGCTTTCTTT. Where the CDR3 stops, the reference TRBV5-6 and TRBJ1-1 genes take over; the full variable domain is DAGVTQSPTHLIKTRGQQVTLRCSPKSGHDTVSWYQQALGQGPQFIFQYYEEEERQRGNFPDRFSGHQFPNYSSELNVNALLLGDSALYLCASRRLETENTEAFFGQGTRLTVV.